Shown below are 9 T cell receptor beta chains from a single sample sequenced in a study of T cell repertoires in cytomegalovirus infection. MiXCR, run by TCRdb on the reads, gives a single entry per CDR3 protein. The data show 200,000 or so distinct CDR3 sequences, about 30% seen once. Sequencing input: PBMCs. These receptors all stem from a human donor in good health (CMV status not recorded). Some clones in this sample may be carry-over from other donors' samples.

The chain couples TRBV7-3 to TRBJ2-1, with 7 nucleotides matching TRBD1. The CDR3 spans 15 residues. V lost 5 bases to trimming and J lost 5 bases; unmatched junction nucleotides: 9. Germline loops: CDR1 SGHTA, CDR2 FQGTGA. The CDR3 is CASSQGKGANNEQFF. CDR3 bases: TGTGCCAGCAGCCAGGGAAAGGGGGCCAACAATGAGCAGTTCTTC.

The rearrangement links TRBV10-2 to TRBJ1-2, with 9 positions matching TRBD1. This CDR3 has 14 amino acids. The V and J ends lost 8 bases and 3 bases, in that order; junction bases with no gene match: 7. CDR1 is WSHSY and CDR2 is SAAADI in the germline V gene. CDR3 nucleotides: TGCGCCAGCCGAGAGACAGGGGGATACTATGGCTACACCTTC. It codes for CASRETGGYYGYTF.

The chain links TRBV5-4 to TRBJ1-1, with a possible D match to TRBD1 (6 bases). V was clipped by 7 bases and J by 4 bases, with 14 bases between them. Per the germline V gene, CDR1 is SGHNT and CDR2 is YYREEE (reference sequence). There are 13 residues in the CDR3. Written as DNA, the CDR3 is TGTGCCAGCGTTCAACAGGGTCTCACTGAAGCTTTCTTT. Translated: CASVQQGLTEAFF.

The chain links TRBV4-1 to TRBJ2-5; possible D gene TRBD2, 5 bases. The ends were cut back, 4 bases at V and 4 bases at J, with 16 bases in the middle. Germline CDR1 reads MGHRA; CDR2 reads YSYEKL. This CDR3 is built from 15 residues. The CDR3 nucleotides are TGCGCCAGCAGCCTAGAACGGGGATTCGGAGAGACCCAGTACTTC. Its protein is CASSLERGFGETQYF.

This clonotype was counted a few times. This chain links TRBV27 with TRBJ2-7; no reliable D call. The CDR3 is 13 amino acids. Deletions cut 1 base from V and 3 bases from J, with 7 bases between. CDR1 MNHEY and CDR2 SMNVEV come from the germline V gene (reference sequence). Here the CDR3 DNA reads TGTGCCAGCAGTTTATTCGTAGACTACGAGCAGTACTTC. It yields the protein CASSLFVDYEQYF.

V and J are TRBV18 and TRBJ1-1; D gene uncertain. There are 12 residues in the CDR3. From germline, CDR1 is KGHSH and CDR2 LQKENI. Between the trimmed V and J ends, which lost 1 base and 10 bases, there was a span of 10 bases. Here the CDR3 reads CASSPQVEGAFF. The CDR3 DNA reads TGTGCCAGCTCACCACAGGTTGAGGGAGCTTTCTTT.

V is TRBV11-2 and J is TRBJ2-3; 7 nucleotides line up with TRBD2. Germline V gene data show CDR1 as SGHAT and CDR2 as FQNNGV. The CDR3 sequence is 14 residues long. J gave up 5 bases and V 6 bases, and 8 bases lay outside the gene matches. CDR3 protein: CASSSPSGGDTQYF. The CDR3 DNA follows: TGTGCCAGCAGTTCCCCATCGGGAGGAGATACGCAGTATTTT.

This clonotype was picked up many times. The chain joins TRBV7-2 to TRBJ2-2; TRBD2 matches 10 bases. Germline loops: CDR1 SGHTA, CDR2 FQGNSA. The CDR3 consists of 16 residues. Losses at the gene ends were 4 bases for V and 2 bases for J; bases not matched to a gene: 4. This CDR3 is CASSSLAGVNTGELFF. The CDR3 region has the DNA TGTGCCAGCAGCTCCCTAGCGGGGGTTAACACCGGGGAGCTGTTTTTT.

J is TRBJ2-7 and V is TRBV5-1; 9 bases agree with TRBD1. The trim removed 0 bases at V and 4 bases at J, leaving 2 bases unmatched. CDR3 size: 14 residues. Germline V gene sequence: CDR1 SGHRS, CDR2 YFSETQ. Here the CDR3 DNA reads TGCGCCAGCAGCTTGGACAGGGGGCGTTACGAGCAGTACTTC. As protein: CASSLDRGRYEQYF.